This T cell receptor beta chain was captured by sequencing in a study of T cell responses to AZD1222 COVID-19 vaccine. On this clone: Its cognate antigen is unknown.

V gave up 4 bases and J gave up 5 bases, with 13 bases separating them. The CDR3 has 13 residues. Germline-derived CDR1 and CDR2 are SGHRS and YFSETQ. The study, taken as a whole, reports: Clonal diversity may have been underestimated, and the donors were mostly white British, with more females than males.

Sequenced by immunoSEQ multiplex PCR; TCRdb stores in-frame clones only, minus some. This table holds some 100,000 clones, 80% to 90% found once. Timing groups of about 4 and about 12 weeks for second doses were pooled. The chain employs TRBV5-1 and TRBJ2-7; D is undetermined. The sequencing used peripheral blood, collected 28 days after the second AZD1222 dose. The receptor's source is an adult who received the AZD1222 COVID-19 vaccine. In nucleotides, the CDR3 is TGCGCCAGCAGCCGCGGCGGTTCCGACGAGCAGTACTTC. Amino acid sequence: CASSRGGSDEQYF.